Below are 27 T cell receptor beta chains sequenced from a single sample in a study of T cells after yellow fever vaccination. TCRdb re-called the 5' RACE reads with MiXCR, one entry per CDR3 protein. This sample has 500,000 to 650,000 distinct CDR3 sequences, with less than 20% found just once. This specimen consisted of PBMCs, obtained more than 4 days after the first yellow fever vaccination. The receptor set was obtained from a man aged 18 to 35 who received the YFV17D yellow fever vaccine.

This clonotype was counted a few times. The chain couples TRBV29-1 to TRBJ2-7; D may be TRBD1 or TRBD2 (5 bases each). Germline CDR1 reads SQVTM; CDR2 reads ANQGSEA. V was cut by 1 base and J by 3 bases, with 19 bases left in between. The CDR3 extends over 16 amino acids. CDR3 region: CSVEGVRDGLSYEQYF. CDR3 DNA: TGCAGCGTTGAAGGGGTAAGGGACGGTTTGAGCTACGAGCAGTACTTC.

This clonotype has ten or more counts. V is TRBV10-3 and J is TRBJ2-1; the D gene is possibly TRBD2 (5 bases). Trimming removed 7 bases at V and 0 bases at J, with 13 bases between. Per the germline V gene, CDR1 is ENHRY and CDR2 is SYGVKD. The CDR3 sequence is 15 residues long. The CDR3 spells CAINEGVSSYNEQFF. The CDR3 nucleotides are TGTGCCATCAACGAGGGAGTAAGCTCCTACAATGAGCAGTTCTTC.

The chain recombines TRBV11-2 with TRBJ1-6, with D possibly matching TRBD1 (5 bases). The length of the CDR3 is 19 residues. Germline lookup yields CDR1 SGHAT and CDR2 FQNNGV. The V end was cut by 5 bases, the J end by 0 bases, with 20 bases between. CDR3 protein: CASSIRTGLGGSYNSPLHF. The CDR3, as DNA: TGTGCCAGCAGCATACGTACAGGTTTGGGGGGCTCCTATAATTCACCCCTCCACTTT.

The chain recombines TRBV7-6 with TRBJ1-1; D is possibly TRBD1 (6 bases). The V gene's germline CDR1 is SGHVS and CDR2 FNYEAQ. This CDR3 contains 15 residues. Trimming cost V 5 bases and J 2 bases, with 15 bases left between them. The CDR3 sequence is CASSPRTEGNTEAFF. The CDR3 DNA is TGTGCCAGCAGCCCCCGGACAGAGGGCAACACTGAAGCTTTCTTT. Drawing the rest from reference TRBV7-6 and TRBJ1-1, the complete variable domain is GAGVSQSPRYKVTKRGQDVALRCDPISGHVSLYWYRQALGQGPEFLTYFNYEAQQDKSGLPNDRFSAERPEGSISTLTIQRTEQRDSAMYRCASSPRTEGNTEAFFGQGTRLTVV.

This CDR3 is CASSQDLPGLAGWNEQFF. In DNA form, the CDR3 reads TGCGCCAGCAGCCAAGATCTTCCCGGGCTAGCGGGGTGGAATGAGCAGTTCTTC. The gene calls are TRBV4-1 and TRBJ2-1; TRBD2 agrees at 9 bases. This CDR3 has 18 residues. V lost 0 bases to trimming and J lost 7 bases; unmatched junction nucleotides: 13. The germline gives CDR1 MGHRA, CDR2 YSYEKL.

J is TRBJ1-2 and V is TRBV5-1, with D maybe TRBD1 (6 bases). The CDR3 length is 13 residues. Trimming took off 0 bases at V and 8 bases at J, with 11 bases between the two ends. CDR1 SGHRS and CDR2 YFSETQ come from the germline V gene. The CDR3 DNA sequence: TGCGCCAGCAGCTTGGCAGGGGCTGGCGGCTACACCTTC. It specifies CASSLAGAGGYTF.

This clonotype has a count of ten or more. V gene TRBV7-2 combines with J gene TRBJ2-1; 9 bases map to TRBD2. V gave up 0 bases and J gave up 9 bases; unmatched junction bases: 6. Germline lookup yields CDR1 SGHTA and CDR2 FQGNSA. This CDR3 region has 15 residues. The CDR3 is CASSLASGGRGEQFF. The DNA of the CDR3 is TGTGCCAGCAGCTTAGCTAGCGGGGGCAGGGGTGAGCAGTTCTTC.

In DNA, the CDR3 is TGTGCCACCAGGCCTGGGACCCAAGAGACCCAGTACTTC. Protein product: CATRPGTQETQYF. The chain joins TRBV15 to TRBJ2-5; TRBD1 or TRBD2 may be the D gene (5 bases each). V lost 6 bases and J lost 1, with 9 bases in between. CDR3 size: 13 residues. Per the germline V gene, CDR1 is LNHNV and CDR2 is YYDKDF (reference sequence).

This clonotype appeared a few times. The genes are TRBV20-1 and TRBJ2-5, with 9 bases identical to TRBD2. Trimming removed 6 bases from V and 1 base from J; junction bases left unmatched: 3. In germline, CDR1 is DFQATT, CDR2 SNEGSKA (reference sequence). The CDR3 sequence is 13 residues long. The CDR3 loop is CSAMTSGQETQYF. CDR3 DNA sequence: TGCAGTGCCATGACTAGCGGCCAAGAGACCCAGTACTTC.

This clonotype appeared a few times. The V and J genes are TRBV5-4 and TRBJ2-3; 7 bases match TRBD2. The CDR3 sequence is 14 residues long. V was clipped by 3 bases and J by 2 bases; unmatched bases: 3. Germline V gene lookup returns CDR1 SGHNT and CDR2 YYREEE (reference sequence). The CDR3 DNA follows: TGTGCCAGCAGCTGGGACTATTCCACAGATACGCAGTATTTT. It specifies CASSWDYSTDTQYF. The full variable domain, with the rest looked up from reference TRBV5-4 and TRBJ2-3, is ETGVTQSPTHLIKTRGQQVTLRCSSQSGHNTVSWYQQALGQGPQFIFQYYREEENGRGNFPPRFSGLQFPNYSSELNVNALELDDSALYLCASSWDYSTDTQYFGPGTRLTVL.

This clonotype was counted between two and nine times. The chain couples TRBV3-1 to TRBJ1-5; D is uncertain. The V end was cut by 3 bases, the J end by 4 bases, with 16 bases between. This CDR3 is 16 amino acids long. The V gene's germline CDR1 is LGHDT and CDR2 YNNKEL (reference sequence). CDR3 DNA sequence: TGTGCCAGCAGCCAGGACGGCCCGTTAGAAAATCAGCCCCAGCATTTT. It yields the protein CASSQDGPLENQPQHF.

This clonotype has more than one count but fewer than ten. The chain is built from TRBV2 and TRBJ1-1; 9 bases fit TRBD1. CDR3 length: 12 amino acids. Germline V lookup: CDR1 SNHLY, CDR2 FYNNEI. The junction had 4 bases not matched to a gene; V was cut back by 6 bases and J by 8 bases. The CDR3 nucleotides are TGTGCCAGCAGGAGGACAGGGGAAGAAGCTTTCTTT. Its protein is CASRRTGEEAFF.

This clonotype was counted only a few times. The V gene is TRBV6-5, the J gene TRBJ2-2; D remains unclear. Germline assignment: CDR1 MNHEY and CDR2 SVGAGI. V lost 5 bases, J lost 0 bases, and 4 bases lay in between. This CDR3 comprises 13 residues. CDR3 coding DNA: TGTGCCAGCAGTAACCCGAACACCGGGGAGCTGTTTTTT. Protein sequence: CASSNPNTGELFF.

The chain combines TRBV7-8 with TRBJ2-1; 10 bases match TRBD2. The trim removed 5 bases at V and 7 bases at J, leaving 14 bases unmatched. The length of the CDR3 is 17 residues. From germline, CDR1 is SGHVS and CDR2 FQNEAQ. For the CDR3, the DNA is TGTGCCAGCAGCCTCCTCTCAAGGGCTAGCGGGGGAAATGAGCAGTTCTTC. It encodes CASSLLSRASGGNEQFF.

The chain employs TRBV4-2 and TRBJ2-7; 12 nucleotides match TRBD2. Germline CDR1 is LGHNA and CDR2 is YNFKEQ. The junction had 7 bases not matched to a gene; V was cut back by 2 bases and J by 5 bases. This CDR3 is built from 16 residues. The chain's CDR3 is CASSQIGTSGSHEQYF. The CDR3 DNA reads TGTGCCAGCAGCCAAATTGGGACTAGCGGGTCCCACGAGCAGTACTTC.

This clonotype appeared a few times. This chain uses TRBV6-1 with TRBJ2-3; TRBD2 agrees at 8 bases. The CDR3 has 15 residues. Unmatched junction bases numbered 13, after V lost 8 bases and J lost 6 bases. From germline, CDR1 is MNHNS and CDR2 SASEGT. The CDR3, as DNA: TGTGCCAGCTCGGGGCGGGGGGTATACGTGGATACGCAGTATTTT. Translated, it gives CASSGRGVYVDTQYF.

This clonotype was found a few times. The chain recombines TRBV20-1 with TRBJ1-2, with D possibly being TRBD1 (5 bases). The germline V and J ends were trimmed by 6 bases and 8 bases, with 13 bases remaining between them. The length of the CDR3 is 11 residues. The V gene's germline CDR1 is DFQATT and CDR2 SNEGSKA (reference sequence). The CDR3 nucleotides are TGCAGTGCGGACAACTTGGGGGGCTACACCTTC. It codes for CSADNLGGYTF.

The rearrangement joins TRBV4-2 to TRBJ1-6; D is unresolved. CDR1 is LGHNA, CDR2 YNFKEQ, per germline. Trimming left V 0 bases short and J 9 bases short, with 9 bases between. The CDR3 extends over 14 amino acids. This chain's CDR3 is CASSQEVLGSPLHF. For the CDR3, the DNA is TGTGCCAGCAGCCAAGAAGTCTTAGGTTCACCCCTCCACTTT.

V and J are TRBV7-6 and TRBJ2-7; 13 positions agree with TRBD2. The CDR3 has 16 amino acids. The V gene's germline CDR1 is SGHVS and CDR2 FNYEAQ. The V segment lost 6 bases and the J segment 6 bases; nucleotides outside the gene matches: 11. CDR3 nucleotide sequence: TGTGCCAGCAGGAACCCACTAGCGGGGGGGACCTCCGAGCAGTACTTC. Protein product: CASRNPLAGGTSEQYF.

The genes are TRBV6-1 and TRBJ2-7; 7 bases line up with TRBD2. Germline assignment: CDR1 MNHNS and CDR2 SASEGT. V gave up 7 bases and J gave up 2 bases; unmatched junction bases: 11. The CDR3 length is 15 residues. CDR3 residues: CASMGGTLTPYEQYF. CDR3 nucleotides: TGTGCCAGCATGGGAGGGACGCTTACCCCCTACGAGCAGTACTTC.

V is TRBV6-1 and J is TRBJ2-4; D ambiguous. Germline CDR1 MNHNS, CDR2 SASEGT. There are 14 residues in the CDR3. V was cut by 5 bases and J by 0 bases, with 8 bases left in between. Written as DNA, the CDR3 is TGTGCCAGCAGTCCCCCCTTAGCCAAAAACATTCAGTACTTC. Its protein product is CASSPPLAKNIQYF.

The gene calls are TRBV6-2 or TRBV6-3 and TRBJ2-5; D is unclear. The CDR3 extends over 14 amino acids. The germline V and J ends were trimmed by 7 bases and 5 bases, with 17 bases remaining between them. Germline CDR1 and CDR2: MNHEY and SVGEGT. CDR3: CASTLRHSDETQYF. The CDR3, as DNA: TGTGCCAGCACGCTTAGACACAGCGACGAGACCCAGTACTTC.

Concerning this clonotype: One end of the junction varies from germline; a read error may be responsible. The V and J genes are TRBV28 and TRBJ1-2, with D uncertain. Germline V CDR1 and CDR2: MDHEN, SYDVKM. This CDR3 has 14 residues. The CDR3, as DNA: TGTGCCAGCAGTTCTAATCCCCCTAACTGTGGCTACACCTTC. Its translation: CASSSNPPNCGYTF.

This clonotype has a handful of counts. J is TRBJ1-3 and V is TRBV12-3 or TRBV12-4; no clear D. This CDR3 is built from 13 residues. V was pared by 5 bases and J by 4 bases, with 9 bases between. CDR3 in DNA: TGTGCCAGCAGTCGGGAGATGGGAAACACCATATATTTT. Amino acid sequence: CASSREMGNTIYF.

This clonotype was observed a few times. This chain links TRBV4-1 with TRBJ1-1; no definite D call. The CDR3 contains 14 residues. V was clipped by 1 base and J by 1 base, with 7 bases between them. Germline values: CDR1 MGHRA, CDR2 YSYEKL. The DNA of the CDR3 is TGCGCCAGCAGCCAAGCCCATCAGAACACTGAAGCTTTCTTT. It translates to CASSQAHQNTEAFF.

This clonotype was seen only a few times. The chain links TRBV6-1 to TRBJ1-5; 7 bases agree with TRBD1. The V segment lost 6 bases and the J segment 3 bases; nucleotides outside the gene matches: 5. Germline CDR1 reads MNHNS; CDR2 reads SASEGT. There are 14 residues in the CDR3. In DNA form, the CDR3 reads TGTGCCAGCAGAGCGGGACAGTTCAATCAGCCCCAGCATTTT. This codes for CASRAGQFNQPQHF.

A few counts support this clonotype. The rearrangement uses TRBV29-1 and TRBJ2-3; D may be TRBD2 (6 bases). This CDR3 comprises 14 residues. Looked up from germline, CDR1 is SQVTM and CDR2 is ANQGSEA. V gave up 4 bases and J gave up 0 bases, with 11 bases separating them. This CDR3 is CSVGRGSSTDTQYF. The CDR3 region has the DNA TGCAGCGTTGGGAGGGGTTCTAGCACAGATACGCAGTATTTT.